Listed below are T cell receptor beta chains from one sample, sequenced in a study of CD8 T cells in Susac syndrome. One entry per CDR3 protein results from TCRdb running MiXCR on the immunoSEQ multiplex PCR reads. This sample has roughly 150,000 distinct CDR3 sequences, with approximately 96% found just once. Sequences were obtained from CD4+ T cells from PBMCs. All receptors come from a human donor with Susac syndrome. Both conserved end residues are part of each CDR3. The D gene is left open where the match is weak. Only part of the rows carry a size: once, few, many, or a class if the clone is expanded.

d_gene: .
v_gene: TRBV5-1
j_gene: TRBJ2-7
abundance: .
CDR3nt: TGCGCCAGCAGCTTGGACGACGGGGGCGTGGGTTACGAGCAGTACTTC
CDR3aa: CASSLDDGGVGYEQYF

d_gene: .
v_gene: TRBV6-5
j_gene: TRBJ2-7
abundance: .
CDR3nt: TGTGCCAGCAGTCCCGGGCTCTTCCGCGAGCAGTACTTC
CDR3aa: CASSPGLFREQYF

d_gene: TRBD1
v_gene: TRBV7-2
j_gene: TRBJ1-1
abundance: .
CDR3nt: TGTGCCAGCAGCCTGTTTGAGGGACAGGGTTACTTTGAAGCTTTCTTT
CDR3aa: CASSLFEGQGYFEAFF

d_gene: TRBD1
v_gene: TRBV6-6
j_gene: TRBJ1-6
abundance: few
CDR3nt: TGTGCCAGCAGGAGACAGGGTGGGGATTCACCCCTCCACTTT
CDR3aa: CASRRQGGDSPLHF

d_gene: .
v_gene: TRBV20-1
j_gene: TRBJ2-1
abundance: .
CDR3nt: TGCAGTGCTAGGAGTGGGGCACCCTACAATGAGCAGTTCTTC
CDR3aa: CSARSGAPYNEQFF

d_gene: .
v_gene: TRBV12-5
j_gene: TRBJ1-1
abundance: .
CDR3nt: TGTGCTAGTGGTCCGAGGCAGGGGAGGAACACTGAAGCTTTCTTT
CDR3aa: CASGPRQGRNTEAFF

d_gene: TRBD2
v_gene: TRBV29-1
j_gene: TRBJ2-7
abundance: .
CDR3nt: TGCAGCGTGGCCCCCTGGCAGCGGGGGGAATCCTACGAGCAGTACTTC
CDR3aa: CSVAPWQRGESYEQYF

d_gene: .
v_gene: TRBV14
j_gene: TRBJ2-7
abundance: .
CDR3nt: TGTGCCAGCAGCCCCAGATTGAGCTCCTACGAGCAGTACTTC
CDR3aa: CASSPRLSSYEQYF

d_gene: .
v_gene: TRBV5-1
j_gene: TRBJ2-3
abundance: .
CDR3nt: TGCGCCAGCAGAAGCATGGATACGCAGTATTTT
CDR3aa: CASRSMDTQYF

d_gene: .
v_gene: TRBV24-1
j_gene: TRBJ2-6
abundance: .
CDR3nt: TGTGCCACCAGTGACCCCTCCTCTGGGGCCAACGTCCTGACTTTC
CDR3aa: CATSDPSSGANVLTF

d_gene: .
v_gene: TRBV20-1
j_gene: TRBJ1-4
abundance: .
CDR3nt: TGCAGTGCTAGTACGAAAAGGACAGCTAATGAAAAACTGTTTTTT
CDR3aa: CSASTKRTANEKLFF

d_gene: TRBD1
v_gene: TRBV20-1
j_gene: TRBJ2-5
abundance: once
CDR3nt: TGCAGTGCTAGAGGTCGGACAGGGGAAGAGACCCAGTACTTC
CDR3aa: CSARGRTGEETQYF

d_gene: TRBD1
v_gene: TRBV12-3/TRBV12-4
j_gene: TRBJ1-2
abundance: .
CDR3nt: TGTGCCACCGCAGGGACAGGTTACTATGGCTACACCTTC
CDR3aa: CATAGTGYYGYTF

d_gene: .
v_gene: TRBV9
j_gene: TRBJ2-7
abundance: once
CDR3nt: TGTGCCAGCAGCGTAGGAGACACCACTCGGGAGCAGTACTTC
CDR3aa: CASSVGDTTREQYF

d_gene: .
v_gene: TRBV20-1
j_gene: TRBJ2-7
abundance: .
CDR3nt: TGCAGTGCTAGTCAGGCGGGCCTCCCCTACGAGCAGTACTTC
CDR3aa: CSASQAGLPYEQYF

d_gene: TRBD2
v_gene: TRBV7-2
j_gene: TRBJ2-3
abundance: .
CDR3nt: TGTGCCAGCAGCTTCGTGGCGGGAGGCACAGATACGCAGTATTTT
CDR3aa: CASSFVAGGTDTQYF

d_gene: .
v_gene: TRBV15
j_gene: TRBJ2-1
abundance: .
CDR3nt: TGTGCCACCAGCCTAGGGCCGGGACTCTACAATGAGCAGTTCTTC
CDR3aa: CATSLGPGLYNEQFF

d_gene: TRBD1
v_gene: TRBV23-1
j_gene: TRBJ1-6
abundance: .
CDR3nt: TGCGCCAGCAGTCAAGGCACGGGACAGGGGAATTCACCCCTCCACTTT
CDR3aa: CASSQGTGQGNSPLHF

d_gene: .
v_gene: TRBV3-1
j_gene: TRBJ2-3
abundance: .
CDR3nt: TGTGCCAGCAGCCAAGATATAGCGGCGTCAGATACGCAGTATTTT
CDR3aa: CASSQDIAASDTQYF

d_gene: .
v_gene: TRBV12-3/TRBV12-4
j_gene: TRBJ2-4
abundance: .
CDR3nt: TGTGCCAGCAGTTTACTCCCAGGAGGCATTCAGTACTTC
CDR3aa: CASSLLPGGIQYF

d_gene: .
v_gene: TRBV9
j_gene: TRBJ2-1
abundance: .
CDR3nt: TGTGCCAGCAGCGTAGTCCCGGAGCAGTTCTTC
CDR3aa: CASSVVPEQFF

d_gene: .
v_gene: TRBV5-1
j_gene: TRBJ1-4
abundance: .
CDR3nt: TGCGCCAGCAGCTTGATAACTAATGAAAAACTGTTTTTT
CDR3aa: CASSLITNEKLFF